A selection of T cell receptor beta chains follows, all from one sample in a study of blood T cell repertoires in COVID-19. Produced via immunoSEQ multiplex PCR; TCRdb's table is partial and in-frame only. Of 130,000 to 150,000 clones in the sample, roughly 79% were seen once. The material sequenced was peripheral blood. The source is a human donor with acute or convalescent COVID-19. The donor label of this sample is uncertain. Each CDR3 is given with its conserved first and last residue. D genes are given only for firm matches. Rows give clone size only sometimes, using once, few, many, or a class for an expanded clone.

j_call	clone_size	v_call	d_call	cdr3_aa	cdr3_nt
TRBJ2-7	NA	TRBV2	NA	CASSEMVAISYEQYF	TGTGCCAGCAGTGAGATGGTAGCGATCTCCTACGAGCAGTACTTC
TRBJ1-6	NA	TRBV4-1	NA	CASSHFSLGTESSPLHF	TGCGCCAGCAGCCATTTCTCGCTTGGAACAGAATCTTCACCCCTCCACTTT
TRBJ1-3	NA	TRBV15	NA	CATSRDPSSGNTIYF	TGTGCCACCAGCAGAGACCCGTCCTCTGGAAACACCATATATTTT
TRBJ1-5	NA	TRBV20-1	NA	CSASPGTNSNQPQHF	TGCAGTGCGAGTCCCGGGACAAATAGCAATCAGCCCCAGCATTTT
TRBJ1-1	NA	TRBV20-1	NA	CSAPVSTEAFF	TGCAGTGCCCCCGTGAGCACTGAAGCTTTCTTT
TRBJ1-5	NA	TRBV10-3	NA	CAISESDRNNQPQHF	TGTGCCATCAGTGAGTCCGACAGGAACAATCAGCCCCAGCATTTT
TRBJ2-1	NA	TRBV7-2	TRBD2	CASSLGLAGGNEQFF	TGTGCCAGCAGCTTAGGACTAGCGGGGGGGAATGAGCAGTTCTTC
TRBJ1-1	few	TRBV24-1	NA	CASSGGGTEAFF	TGTGCCTCCTCGGGCGGGGGTACTGAAGCTTTCTTT
TRBJ2-2	NA	TRBV7-7	NA	CASSLLPQLNTGELFF	TGTGCTAGCAGCTTATTACCCCAGTTAAACACCGGGGAGCTGTTTTTT
TRBJ1-2	NA	TRBV5-6	TRBD1	CASSDSGQGNYGYTF	TGTGCCAGCAGCGACTCGGGACAGGGCAACTATGGCTACACCTTC
TRBJ1-2	once	TRBV19	NA	CASETGYGYTF	TGTGCCAGCGAGACGGGCTATGGCTACACCTTC
TRBJ1-5	many	TRBV19	NA	CASSTFSGMKDQPQHF	TGTGCCAGTAGTACCTTCTCAGGGATGAAGGATCAGCCCCAGCATTTT
TRBJ2-6	NA	TRBV5-5	TRBD1	CASRSRDRRSSGANVLTF	TGTGCCAGCAGGTCACGGGACAGGAGGAGTAGTGGGGCCAACGTCCTGACTTTC
TRBJ1-6	NA	TRBV6-5	NA	CASSYADDYSPLHF	TGTGCCAGCAGTTACGCAGATGATTATTCACCCCTCCACTTT
TRBJ2-5	NA	TRBV6-5	TRBD2	CASSLLAGGRETQYF	TGTGCCAGCAGTCTCCTAGCGGGGGGTCGGGAGACCCAGTACTTC
TRBJ1-1	once	TRBV10-3	NA	CAISLGQNTEAFF	TGTGCCATCAGCCTGGGACAGAACACTGAAGCTTTCTTT
TRBJ1-2	NA	TRBV2	TRBD1	CARTTGAGSDGYTF	TGTGCCAGAACAACAGGGGCGGGTAGTGATGGCTACACCTTC
TRBJ1-1	NA	TRBV27	NA	CASSLQGRAEAFF	TGTGCCAGCAGTTTACAGGGCCGAGCTGAAGCTTTCTTT
TRBJ1-2	NA	TRBV30	NA	CAWSVPQGMGYTF	TGTGCCTGGAGTGTCCCCCAGGGCATGGGCTACACCTTC
TRBJ2-7	NA	TRBV29-1	NA	CSVRQFTSYEQYF	TGCAGCGTGAGACAGTTCACCTCCTACGAGCAGTACTTC
TRBJ1-1	once	TRBV2	TRBD1	CASTPGTGDYTEAFF	TGTGCCAGCACACCCGGGACAGGGGATTACACTGAAGCTTTCTTT
TRBJ1-1	NA	TRBV2	NA	CASRPDPKREAFF	TGTGCCAGCCGACCTGACCCGAAGAGGGAAGCTTTCTTT
TRBJ1-6	NA	TRBV6-5	NA	CASSNGGGNSPLHF	TGTGCCAGCAGCAACGGAGGTGGGAATTCACCCCTCCACTTT
TRBJ2-5	NA	TRBV9	NA	CASTPRGQWETQYF	TGTGCCAGCACCCCCAGAGGACAATGGGAGACCCAGTACTTC
TRBJ1-2	few	TRBV3-1/TRBV3-2	TRBD1	CASSLWTGEGYTF	TGTGCCAGCAGCCTTTGGACAGGGGAAGGCTACACCTTC
TRBJ2-1	NA	TRBV6-4	NA	CASSEGGVKRNEQFF	TGTGCCAGCAGTGAAGGCGGGGTTAAACGGAATGAGCAGTTCTTC
TRBJ1-2	NA	TRBV4-1	TRBD1	CASSQDGTGGVAYGYTF	TGCGCCAGCAGCCAAGATGGGACAGGGGGCGTTGCGTATGGCTACACCTTC
TRBJ1-5	NA	TRBV30	NA	CAWSVPRGTQHF	TGTGCCTGGAGTGTACCTAGAGGGACCCAGCATTTT
TRBJ1-6	NA	TRBV4-1	NA	CASSQEGLSSPLHF	TGCGCCAGCAGCCAAGAGGGACTTTCCTCACCCCTCCACTTT
TRBJ2-7	NA	TRBV3-1/TRBV3-2	NA	CASSQSPTRSYEQYF	TGTGCCAGCAGCCAAAGTCCGACTCGTTCCTACGAGCAGTACTTC
TRBJ2-2	NA	TRBV7-2	NA	CASSLGVLNTGELFF	TGTGCCAGCAGCTTAGGTGTCTTGAACACCGGGGAGCTGTTTTTT
TRBJ2-1	NA	TRBV5-1	TRBD2	CASSLFSGGPNEQFF	TGCGCCAGCAGCTTGTTTAGCGGGGGGCCCAATGAGCAGTTCTTC
TRBJ1-2	NA	TRBV29-1	TRBD1	CSVGDSNGYTF	TGCAGCGTTGGGGACAGCAATGGCTACACCTTC
TRBJ1-4	NA	TRBV3-1/TRBV3-2	TRBD1	CASSFTGVANEKLFF	TGTGCCAGCAGCTTTACAGGGGTAGCGAATGAAAAACTGTTTTTT
TRBJ1-2	NA	TRBV19	NA	CATSPGGYYGYTF	TGTGCCACCTCACCGGGGGGTTACTATGGCTACACCTTC
TRBJ2-1	NA	TRBV28	TRBD1	CASSPADRGGGNEQFF	TGTGCCAGCAGTCCTGCGGACAGGGGAGGGGGCAATGAGCAGTTCTTC
TRBJ1-2	NA	TRBV5-8	NA	CASSSYSTSVDRLANYGYTF	TGTGCCAGCAGCTCCTACTCCACTTCAGTTGACAGGCTCGCTAACTATGGCTACACCTTC
TRBJ1-2	NA	TRBV5-5	NA	CASSLDKNYGYTF	TGTGCCAGCAGCTTGGACAAGAACTATGGCTACACCTTC
TRBJ2-7	many	TRBV11-3	TRBD1	CASSLDPPDRAVYEQYF	TGTGCCAGCAGCTTAGACCCACCGGACAGGGCGGTCTACGAGCAGTACTTC
TRBJ2-5	few	TRBV9	TRBD2	CASSPRTSGGAQTQYF	TGTGCCAGCAGCCCCCGGACTAGCGGGGGGGCCCAGACCCAGTACTTC
TRBJ1-4	once	TRBV2	TRBD1	CASSDRQGTNEKLFF	TGTGCCAGCAGTGATAGACAGGGGACTAATGAAAAACTGTTTTTT
TRBJ1-6	NA	TRBV19	TRBD1	CASSPRDRGTYNSPLHF	TGTGCCAGTAGTCCTCGGGACAGGGGGACCTATAATTCACCCCTCCACTTT
TRBJ2-5	few	TRBV29-1	TRBD2	CSVDGTSGVWETQYF	TGCAGCGTTGATGGGACTAGCGGGGTATGGGAGACCCAGTACTTC
TRBJ1-2	once	TRBV19	TRBD1	CASSLPGTANYGYTF	TGTGCCAGTAGCTTGCCGGGGACAGCTAACTATGGCTACACCTTC
TRBJ1-5	once	TRBV24-1	TRBD1	CATSDSDRLGEPQHF	TGTGCCACCAGTGATTCGGACAGGTTAGGGGAGCCCCAGCATTTT
TRBJ1-1	NA	TRBV19	NA	CASSKSPNTEAFF	TGTGCCAGTAGTAAAAGCCCGAACACTGAAGCTTTCTTT
TRBJ1-2	few	TRBV19	TRBD1	CASSIQGARYYGYTF	TGTGCCAGTAGTATCCAGGGGGCAAGATACTATGGCTACACCTTC
TRBJ1-3	NA	TRBV7-7	NA	CASTEGDGNTIYF	TGTGCCAGCACCGAGGGGGATGGAAACACCATATATTTT
TRBJ2-3	NA	TRBV5-1	NA	CASSLTASTDTQYF	TGCGCCAGCAGCTTAACAGCTAGCACAGATACGCAGTATTTT
TRBJ1-1	NA	TRBV5-4	NA	CASSLAGVREAFF	TGTGCCAGCAGCTTGGCCGGGGTTCGGGAAGCTTTCTTT
TRBJ1-6	few	TRBV5-4	NA	CASSGGQSNSPLHF	TGTGCCAGCAGCGGAGGACAGTCAAATTCACCCCTCCACTTT
TRBJ2-3	once	TRBV5-1	TRBD2	CASYNSGGSTDTQYF	TGCGCCAGCTACAATAGCGGGGGGAGCACAGATACGCAGTATTTT